This is a list of T cell receptor beta chains from one sample in a study of blood T cell repertoires in COVID-19. The repertoire was sequenced with immunoSEQ multiplex PCR; TCRdb's copy has only in-frame clones and lacks some. The table includes 140,000 to 150,000 clones, 75% to 90% detected once. Sequencing used peripheral blood. Every receptor here comes from a man aged 55 to 70 with active or convalescent COVID-19. CDR3s include the opening cysteine and the closing phenylalanine or tryptophan. A D gene is named only where the DNA matches it firmly. Only some rows state a clone size, as once, few, many or a class for expanded clones.

j_call d_call clone_size v_call cdr3_aa cdr3_nt
TRBJ2-7 NA NA TRBV7-2 CASSPSFPGDSYEQYF TGTGCCAGCAGCCCCTCCTTCCCGGGGGACTCCTACGAGCAGTACTTC
TRBJ1-5 NA NA TRBV6-5 CASSYRGSNQPQHF TGTGCCAGCAGTTATAGGGGTAGCAATCAGCCCCAGCATTTT
TRBJ2-1 NA NA TRBV7-6 CASSLLNRNYNEQFF TGTGCCAGCAGCTTACTGAACAGGAATTACAATGAGCAGTTCTTC
TRBJ2-3 NA NA TRBV11-2 CASSRGGTHTDTQYF TGTGCCAGCAGCCGAGGGGGAACTCACACAGATACGCAGTATTTT
TRBJ1-2 TRBD1 NA TRBV25-1 CASSARDRGRRGYTF TGTGCCAGCAGTGCCCGGGACAGGGGAAGACGGGGCTACACCTTC
TRBJ2-1 TRBD1 NA TRBV27 CASSRHRDRVYNEQFF TGTGCCAGCAGTAGGCACCGGGACAGGGTTTACAATGAGCAGTTCTTC
TRBJ1-4 TRBD1 NA TRBV30 CAWSVSRWDRGSEKLFF TGTGCCTGGAGTGTTTCAAGGTGGGACAGGGGGTCTGAAAAACTGTTTTTT
TRBJ1-6 NA once TRBV7-9 CASSLENERHALHF TGTGCCAGCAGCTTGGAGAACGAACGGCACGCCCTCCACTTT
TRBJ1-2 NA NA TRBV29-1 CSVEGSVGSRYTF TGCAGCGTTGAGGGTAGTGTGGGCTCTCGCTACACCTTC
TRBJ2-3 TRBD1 NA TRBV18 CASSARDRSTDTQYF TGTGCCAGCTCAGCCCGGGACAGGTCTACCGATACGCAGTATTTT
TRBJ2-7 TRBD2 NA TRBV2 CASRVKGLAGVNEQYF TGTGCCAGCAGGGTAAAGGGACTAGCGGGAGTTAACGAGCAGTACTTC
TRBJ1-2 NA NA TRBV30 CAWSVRRTGGYGYTF TGTGCCTGGAGTGTCAGGCGGACCGGAGGCTATGGCTACACCTTC
TRBJ1-5 TRBD1 NA TRBV19 CASRDQQGAAYQPQHF TGTGCCAGTAGGGACCAACAGGGGGCGGCATATCAGCCCCAGCATTTT
TRBJ2-7 NA NA TRBV4-2 CASSQGDTPSYEQYF TGTGCCAGCAGCCAAGGGGACACCCCTTCCTACGAGCAGTACTTC
TRBJ2-2 NA NA TRBV5-5 CASSPGTGLGVTGELFF TGTGCCAGCAGCCCGGGAACAGGGTTGGGGGTAACCGGGGAGCTGTTTTTT
TRBJ2-5 TRBD1 NA TRBV2 CASRPTGYETQYF TGTGCCAGCCGACCGACAGGGTATGAGACCCAGTACTTC
TRBJ2-3 NA NA TRBV9 CASTLDFSTDTQYF TGTGCCAGCACCCTGGACTTTAGCACAGATACGCAGTATTTT
TRBJ2-7 TRBD2 NA TRBV4-1 CASSQGEGRSSYEQYF TGCGCCAGCAGCCAAGGGGAGGGCAGGAGCTCCTACGAGCAGTACTTC
TRBJ2-3 TRBD2 once TRBV6-1 CASSERRSGRAWTDTQYF TGTGCCAGCAGTGAGAGGCGCAGCGGGAGGGCCTGGACAGATACGCAGTATTTT
TRBJ2-4 NA NA TRBV18 CASSPPGLGAKNIQYF TGTGCCAGCTCACCACCGGGGCTGGGAGCCAAAAACATTCAGTACTTC
TRBJ2-7 TRBD1 NA TRBV7-6 CASSLSAGTGVEQYF TGTGCCAGCAGCTTATCAGCCGGGACAGGGGTAGAGCAGTACTTC
TRBJ2-5 TRBD1 NA TRBV6-6 CASSYHRGRDETQYF TGTGCCAGCAGCTACCACAGGGGGCGGGATGAGACCCAGTACTTC
TRBJ1-2 TRBD1 NA TRBV30 CAWNPFGGQGYGYTF TGTGCCTGGAATCCCTTTGGTGGACAGGGCTATGGCTACACCTTC
TRBJ1-2 TRBD1 NA TRBV4-1 CASSQVQGEDYGYTF TGCGCCAGCAGCCAAGTACAGGGGGAAGACTATGGCTACACCTTC
TRBJ1-4 NA NA TRBV2 CASSDRGAEEKLFF TGTGCCAGCAGTGATCGGGGGGCGGAAGAAAAACTGTTTTTT
TRBJ1-5 NA once TRBV19 CASSIGGQPQHF TGTGCCAGTAGTATCGGGGGGCAGCCCCAGCATTTT
TRBJ2-1 TRBD2 NA TRBV19 CASSTLGLAGGLEQFF TGTGCCAGTAGTACGCTCGGACTAGCGGGAGGATTAGAGCAGTTCTTC
TRBJ2-7 NA NA TRBV18 CASSLRDNAYEQYF TGTGCCAGCTCCCTCAGGGACAATGCCTACGAGCAGTACTTC
TRBJ1-4 NA NA TRBV9 CASSPSPMTVNEKLFF TGTGCCAGCAGCCCCAGCCCTATGACAGTGAATGAAAAACTGTTTTTT
TRBJ1-4 NA NA TRBV7-6 CASSLWQTATNEKLFF TGTGCCAGCAGCTTATGGCAGACAGCAACTAATGAAAAACTGTTTTTT